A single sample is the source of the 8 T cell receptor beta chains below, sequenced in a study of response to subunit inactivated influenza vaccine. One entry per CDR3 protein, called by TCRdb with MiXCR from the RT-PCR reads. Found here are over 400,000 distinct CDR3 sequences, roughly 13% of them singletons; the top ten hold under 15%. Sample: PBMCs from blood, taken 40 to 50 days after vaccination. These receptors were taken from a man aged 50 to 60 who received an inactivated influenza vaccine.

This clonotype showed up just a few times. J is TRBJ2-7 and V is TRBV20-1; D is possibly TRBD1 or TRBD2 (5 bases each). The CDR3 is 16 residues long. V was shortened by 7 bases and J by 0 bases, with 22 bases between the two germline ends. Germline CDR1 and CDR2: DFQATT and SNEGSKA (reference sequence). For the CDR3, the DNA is TGCAGTGTTCCGGGACCCCCGACGAAGTTCTCCTACGAGCAGTACTTC. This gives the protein CSVPGPPTKFSYEQYF.

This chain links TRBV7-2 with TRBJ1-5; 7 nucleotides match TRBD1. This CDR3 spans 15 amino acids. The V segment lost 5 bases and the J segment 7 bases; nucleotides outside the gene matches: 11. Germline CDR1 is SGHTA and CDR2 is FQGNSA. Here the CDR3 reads CASSPRDSRSQPQHF. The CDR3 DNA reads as TGTGCCAGCAGCCCAAGGGACAGTCGAAGCCAGCCCCAGCATTTT.

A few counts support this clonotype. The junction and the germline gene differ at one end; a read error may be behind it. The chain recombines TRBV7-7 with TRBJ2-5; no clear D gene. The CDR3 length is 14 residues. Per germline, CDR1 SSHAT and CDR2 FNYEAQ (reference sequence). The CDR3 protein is CASSASRLQETQYF. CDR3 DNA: TGTGCTAGCAGCGCCAGCCGATTGCAAGAGACCCAGTACTTC.

CDR3 DNA: TGTGCCAGCAGCTTAACTCAGGGACAGTCTGCCTACGAGCAGTACTTC. Translation gives CASSLTQGQSAYEQYF. The chain links TRBV7-2 to TRBJ2-7; 7 bases align to TRBD1. The CDR3 totals 16 residues. With V trimmed by 2 bases and J by 2 bases, 9 bases remained unmatched. Germline CDR1 SGHTA, CDR2 FQGNSA. The variable domain in full, with the rest retrieved from reference TRBV7-2 and TRBJ2-7, is GAGVSQSPSNKVTEKGKDVELRCDPISGHTALYWYRQSLGQGLEFLIYFQGNSAPDKSGLPSDRFSAERTGGSVSTLTIQRTQQEDSAVYLCASSLTQGQSAYEQYFGPGTRLTVT.

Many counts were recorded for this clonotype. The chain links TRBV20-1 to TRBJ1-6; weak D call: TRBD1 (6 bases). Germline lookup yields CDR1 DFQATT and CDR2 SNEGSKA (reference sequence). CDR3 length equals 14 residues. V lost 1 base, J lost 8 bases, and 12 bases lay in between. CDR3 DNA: TGCAGTGCTAGAGGTGCAGGGGCTGATTCACCCCTCCACTTT. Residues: CSARGAGADSPLHF.

The CDR3 loop is CASSARPGLEYEQYF. The CDR3 bases are TGTGCCAGCAGCGCCAGACCGGGACTAGAGTACGAGCAGTACTTC. The rearrangement uses TRBV7-6 and TRBJ2-7; 8 nucleotides match TRBD2. Losses at the gene ends were 5 bases for V and 4 bases for J; bases not matched to a gene: 10. This CDR3 has 15 residues. The germline CDR1 and CDR2 sequences are SGHVS and FNYEAQ.

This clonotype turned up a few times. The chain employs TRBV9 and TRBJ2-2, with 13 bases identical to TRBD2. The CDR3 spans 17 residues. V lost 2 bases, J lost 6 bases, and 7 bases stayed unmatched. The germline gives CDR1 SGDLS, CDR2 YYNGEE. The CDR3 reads CASSVGLAGVVPGELFF. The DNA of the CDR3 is TGTGCCAGCAGCGTCGGACTAGCGGGAGTCGTGCCCGGGGAGCTGTTTTTT.

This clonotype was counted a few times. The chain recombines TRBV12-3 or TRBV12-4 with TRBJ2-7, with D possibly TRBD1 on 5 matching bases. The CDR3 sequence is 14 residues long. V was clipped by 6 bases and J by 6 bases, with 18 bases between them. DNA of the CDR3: TGTGCCAGCAGCCCGCGACAGATTGCTTTCGAGCAGTACTTC. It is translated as CASSPRQIAFEQYF.